A single sample gave rise to the 20 T cell receptor beta chains below, sequenced in a study of T cell changes during pregnancy in multiple sclerosis. Libraries were prepared by immunoSEQ multiplex PCR; TCRdb keeps only in-frame clonotypes and omits some of them. The sample carries under 4,000 clones, 85% to 90% recorded once. The sample was CD8+ T cells from peripheral blood mononuclear cells, taken in the first trimester of pregnancy. The receptors derive from a female donor in good health, enrolled as a control in a pregnancy study.

This rearrangement joins TRBV6-6 to TRBJ1-1; D is perhaps TRBD1 (5 bases). V was cut by 3 bases and J by 0 bases, with 11 bases left in between. This CDR3 comprises 15 residues. The germline CDR1 and CDR2 sequences are MNHNY and SVGAGI (reference sequence). The CDR3 reads CASSYGGHMNTEAFF. CDR3 DNA sequence: TGTGCCAGCAGTTATGGTGGACACATGAACACTGAAGCTTTCTTT.

The V gene is TRBV29-1, the J gene TRBJ1-1; D might be TRBD1 (6 bases). The CDR3 loop spans 13 amino acids. Germline-derived CDR1 and CDR2 are SQVTM and ANQGSEA. Trimming removed 4 bases from V and 0 bases from J, with 9 bases in between. The DNA for the CDR3 is TGCAGCGTTGGACAGGCCCTGAACACTGAAGCTTTCTTT. It is translated as CSVGQALNTEAFF.

V and J are TRBV29-1 and TRBJ2-7; TRBD2 matches at 8 bases. The CDR3 is 14 residues long. The germline V gene encodes CDR1 SQVTM and CDR2 ANQGSEA. Trimming cost V 0 bases and J 3 bases; bases outside gene matches: 4. Here the CDR3 DNA reads TGCAGCGTTGAAGATCCAGGGACTAGCTACGAGCAGTACTTC. Protein product: CSVEDPGTSYEQYF.

This clone was seen a single time. The chain links TRBV4-3 to TRBJ1-3; 8 nucleotides match TRBD1. CDR1 is LGHNA and CDR2 is YSLEER in the germline V gene. This CDR3 has 15 amino acids. Germline trimming cut 4 bases from V and 1 base from J; bases unmatched to any gene: 3. CDR3 sequence reads: CASSPRTGSGNTIYF. The CDR3 DNA sequence: TGCGCCAGCAGCCCCCGGACAGGGTCTGGAAACACCATATATTTT.

A single count supports this clone. The chain links TRBV13 to TRBJ2-1; tentative D call: TRBD1 (5 bases). This CDR3 has 14 amino acids. In germline, CDR1 is PRHDT, CDR2 FYEKMQ (reference sequence). Trimming stripped 6 bases from V and 4 bases from J, with 13 bases between. The CDR3 DNA sequence: TGTGCCAGCAGTAATTGGGGCTCTTACAATGAGCAGTTCTTC. Translation: CASSNWGSYNEQFF.

This sequence joins TRBV6-5 and TRBJ1-1; D uncertain. The CDR3 loop spans 13 amino acids. CDR1 is MNHEY, CDR2 SVGAGI, per germline. V was trimmed by 5 bases and J by 1 base, leaving 8 bases between them. In nucleotides, the CDR3 is TGTGCCAGCAGTGGGCTCGAGAACACTGAAGCTTTCTTT. This translates into CASSGLENTEAFF.

The chain links TRBV19 to TRBJ2-1; 8 bases align to TRBD2. Germline-derived CDR1 and CDR2 are LNHDA and SQIVND (reference sequence). There are 15 residues in the CDR3. With V trimmed by 3 bases and J by 8 bases, 9 bases remained unmatched. CDR3 residues: CASSILEREFHEQFF. The CDR3, as DNA: TGTGCCAGTAGTATCTTGGAGCGGGAGTTTCATGAGCAGTTCTTC.

This chain links TRBV29-1 with TRBJ1-2; 10 bases line up with TRBD1. This CDR3 has 13 amino acids. In germline, CDR1 is SQVTM, CDR2 ANQGSEA. The V gene end was trimmed by 5 bases and the J gene end by 4 bases; junction bases not matched to a gene: 4. The CDR3 sequence is CSVSDRGGYGYTF. As DNA, the CDR3 is TGCAGCGTTTCGGACAGGGGGGGCTATGGCTACACCTTC.

The chain has TRBV6-5 and TRBJ2-3; 7 nucleotides align to TRBD2. The V gene end was trimmed by 3 bases and the J gene end by 3 bases; junction bases not matched to a gene: 9. The CDR3 loop spans 16 amino acids. In germline, CDR1 is MNHEY, CDR2 SVGAGI. The CDR3 region is CASSYSPSGTTDTQYF. The CDR3 coding sequence is TGTGCCAGCAGTTATTCCCCTAGCGGCACGACAGATACGCAGTATTTT.

By its share, this clone is medium-sized. This chain connects TRBV6-4 to TRBJ1-5; D is undetermined. V lost 3 bases to trimming and J lost 2 bases, with 17 bases between them. The CDR3 consists of 17 residues. Looked up from germline, CDR1 is MRHNA and CDR2 is SNTAGT. CDR3 sequence reads: CASSEGGRRMGNQPQHF. DNA of the CDR3: TGTGCCAGCAGTGAGGGAGGGAGAAGGATGGGCAATCAGCCCCAGCATTTT.

This clone was picked up one time. The chain joins TRBV5-1 to TRBJ2-5, with 9 positions matching TRBD2. This CDR3 comprises 15 residues. V lost 5 bases, J lost 1 base, and 6 bases stayed unmatched. The germline V gene has CDR1 SGHRS and CDR2 YFSETQ. The CDR3 protein is CASRQAGGRQETQYF. CDR3 bases: TGCGCCAGCAGACAAGCGGGGGGCCGCCAAGAGACCCAGTACTTC.

The J gene is TRBJ1-2, the V gene TRBV5-6; D uncertain. Per germline, CDR1 SGHDT and CDR2 YYEEEE. V lost 2 bases and J 6 bases, leaving 5 bases between the germline ends. This CDR3 has 11 amino acids. In nucleotides, the CDR3 is TGTGCCAGCAGCTTTCTTCATGGCTACACCTTC. Translated, it gives CASSFLHGYTF.

V gene TRBV11-3 combines with J gene TRBJ2-5; 9 nucleotides agree with TRBD2. The germline V gene has CDR1 SGHNT and CDR2 YENEEA. CDR3 length: 16 amino acids. After removal of 5 bases from V and 2 bases from J, the junction contained 9 bases not matched to a gene. CDR3 sequence: CASSLGTAGGQETQYF. The CDR3 nucleotides read TGTGCCAGCAGCCTCGGGACAGCGGGGGGTCAAGAGACCCAGTACTTC.

The J gene is TRBJ1-4, the V gene TRBV7-2, with D possibly TRBD1 on 5 matching bases. Trimming removed 4 bases at V and 0 bases at J, with 12 bases between. The germline gives CDR1 SGHTA, CDR2 FQGNSA. The CDR3 is 16 amino acids. The CDR3 region has the DNA TGTGCCAGCAGCTCTCGACAGTTAGCAACTAATGAAAAACTGTTTTTT. It encodes CASSSRQLATNEKLFF.

CDR3 in amino acids: CASSQGGGSQETQYF. In DNA form, the CDR3 reads TGCGCCAGCAGCCAAGGGGGAGGCTCCCAAGAGACCCAGTACTTC. V is TRBV4-1 and J is TRBJ2-5; D might be TRBD2 (6 bases). The CDR3 length is 15 residues. The ends were cut back, 1 base at V and 1 base at J, with 10 bases in the middle. CDR1 MGHRA and CDR2 YSYEKL come from the germline V gene.

The CDR3 region has the DNA TGTGCCAGCACCCTACTGGACAGGCACACTGAAGCTTTCTTT. Amino acid sequence: CASTLLDRHTEAFF. V gene TRBV9 combines with J gene TRBJ1-1; the match to TRBD1 covers 7 bases. CDR3 length equals 14 residues. Trimming took 6 bases from V and 3 from J; bases not matched to a gene: 8. Germline CDR1 is SGDLS and CDR2 is YYNGEE.

This chain links TRBV7-9 with TRBJ2-1, with 11 positions matching TRBD2. Germline CDR1 and CDR2: SEHNR and FQNEAQ (reference sequence). With 5 bases clipped from V and 6 bases from J, the junction kept 6 bases outside the gene matches. The CDR3 runs 15 residues. CDR3 loop: CASSPPGTSGNEQFF. Here the CDR3 DNA reads TGTGCCAGCAGCCCCCCCGGGACTAGCGGCAATGAGCAGTTCTTC.

CDR3 in DNA: TGTGCCAGCAGTTTAACAGGGGGCGGCTATGGCTACACCTTC. Translated, it gives CASSLTGGGYGYTF. The chain joins TRBV28 to TRBJ1-2; 9 bases map to TRBD1. CDR1 and CDR2 (germline): MDHEN, SYDVKM. This CDR3 region has 14 residues. Trimming removed 2 bases from V and 4 bases from J; junction bases left unmatched: 2.

The chain carries TRBV30 and TRBJ1-2, with a tentative D call TRBD1 (6 bases). This CDR3 is built from 17 residues. Trimming took 1 base from V and 0 from J, leaving 18 bases between them. The germline V gene encodes CDR1 GTSNPN and CDR2 SVGIG (reference sequence). The CDR3 bases are TGTGCCTGGAGTGCTCACTCTCTCGGGACAACTAACTATGGCTACACCTTC. Encoded protein: CAWSAHSLGTTNYGYTF. The variable domain in full, with the rest retrieved from reference TRBV30 and TRBJ1-2, is SQTIHQWPATLVQPVGSPLSLECTVEGTSNPNLYWYRQAAGRGLQLLFYSVGIGQISSEVPQNLSASRPQDRQFILSSKKLLLSDSGFYLCAWSAHSLGTTNYGYTFGSGTRLTVV.

The CDR3 bases are TGTGCTAGTGGTACCACGCGGGGGGAGAGCTCTGGAAACACCATATATTTT. Translating it yields CASGTTRGESSGNTIYF. The chain recombines TRBV12-5 with TRBJ1-3; D may be TRBD1 (5 bases). This CDR3 is built from 17 residues. Looked up from germline, CDR1 is LGHNT and CDR2 is FRNRAP. V dropped 5 bases and J dropped 0 bases, with 17 bases sitting between them.